This T cell receptor beta chain originates from a study of molecular identifiers for immune sequencing clone quantification. Looked up from germline, CDR1 is DFQATT and CDR2 is SNEGSKA (reference sequence). V was cut by 2 bases and J by 4 bases, with 6 bases left in between. The CDR3 extends over 12 amino acids. Sorted naive CD8 T cells, roughly 20,000 to 1,100,000, were sequenced from 10%, 30% or 50% RNA. This clonotype was observed a few times. The antigen remains unidentified. As previously described, bulk TCR libraries were made using listed TCR primers. TCRdb processed the PCR reads anew with MiXCR; each CDR3 protein has one entry. There are about 70,000 distinct CDR3 sequences in the sample; approximately 17% occur only once, and 1.5% to 1.7% lies in the top ten. Study conclusions and caveats: Spiked Jurkat TCR RNA equivalent to one cell was reportedly detectable in approximately 1 million naive cells. Barcode collisions between identical TCR molecules could shrink estimates of highly expanded clone sizes.

The chain recombines TRBV20-1 with TRBJ2-1; no definite D call. Input material: naive CD8+ T cells from blood, with Jurkat cell RNA spiked in. The subset: FACS-sorted CD8+CD4-CCR7+CD45RA+ naive T cells. The receptor was derived from a human donor in good health. Some libraries in this study had Jurkat cell RNA spiked in. CDR3 coding DNA: TGCAGTGCTAGATTGACTTACAATGAGCAGTTCTTC. It is translated as CSARLTYNEQFF.